The rows below give T cell receptor beta chains drawn from one sample of a study of blood T cell repertoires in COVID-19. This table comes from immunoSEQ multiplex PCR, and its TCRdb copy is limited to in-frame clones, with some not included. The sample lists 300,000 to 350,000 clones, over 75% occurring once. Specimen: PBMCs or T cells enriched from blood (not recorded which). The source is a man aged 30-40 years who had recovered from COVID-19. Both conserved end residues are part of each CDR3. The D gene is left open where the match is weak. For some rows the clone size is stated as once, few or many, or as a class when expanded; others skip it.

D	V	size	J	DNA	CDR3
-	TRBV2	-	TRBJ1-1	TGTGCCAGCAGACTTGGTCCGAACACTGAAGCTTTCTTT	CASRLGPNTEAFF
-	TRBV6-6	-	TRBJ1-3	TGTGCCAGCAGTCCTCACCGAGACACCTACTCTGGAAACACCATATATTTT	CASSPHRDTYSGNTIYF
-	TRBV16	few	TRBJ2-2	TGTGCCAGCAGCCCGGGACAGAACACCGGGGAGCTGTTTTTT	CASSPGQNTGELFF
-	TRBV3-1/TRBV3-2	-	TRBJ2-3	TGTGCCAGCAGCCAAGATCCCAGGCGGGCAGATACGCAGTATTTT	CASSQDPRRADTQYF
TRBD1	TRBV13	-	TRBJ1-3	TGTGCCAGCAGCTTTCGAGGGGGCCTCTCTGGAAACACCATATATTTT	CASSFRGGLSGNTIYF
-	TRBV14	-	TRBJ2-1	TGTGCCAGCAGCCCGACCAACCCACTCGGGACAAGACACAATGAGCAGTTCTTC	CASSPTNPLGTRHNEQFF
TRBD1	TRBV4-1	-	TRBJ2-2	TGCGCCAGCAGCCAAATAAGGGGGCGCGGGGAGCTGTTTTTT	CASSQIRGRGELFF
TRBD2	TRBV18	-	TRBJ2-3	TGTGCCAGCTCACCACGGGCGGGGGGGCCTGGAGATACGCAGTATTTT	CASSPRAGGPGDTQYF
TRBD1	TRBV7-7	-	TRBJ2-5	TGTGCCAGCAGCTCTAGACAGGGATTCGGGCAAGAGACCCAGTACTTC	CASSSRQGFGQETQYF
TRBD2	TRBV5-4	-	TRBJ2-4	TGTGCCAGCAGCTCCCGGGACGGGGGGGTTCAAAACATTCAGTACTTC	CASSSRDGGVQNIQYF
-	TRBV5-1	-	TRBJ2-3	TGCGCCAGCAGGGTGGGAGGCACAGATACGCAGTATTTT	CASRVGGTDTQYF
TRBD1	TRBV5-1	-	TRBJ1-1	TGCGCCAGCAGCTTGTCCCTTTGGGGCACAGGGGGCAACACTGAAGCTTTCTTT	CASSLSLWGTGGNTEAFF
-	TRBV19	-	TRBJ1-6	TGTGCCAGTAGTCCCAGAGGGGGAGATTCACCCCTCCACTTT	CASSPRGGDSPLHF
TRBD2	TRBV28	-	TRBJ2-1	TGTGCCAGCAGGGTACTTAGCGGGGCCTACAATGAGCAGTTCTTC	CASRVLSGAYNEQFF
-	TRBV5-1	-	TRBJ1-6	TGCGCCAGCAGTTCGGACTATTCACCCCTCCACTTT	CASSSDYSPLHF
-	TRBV23-1	-	TRBJ2-5	TGCGCCATCTGTGGGGCGGTACAAGAGACCCAGTACTTC	CAICGAVQETQYF
TRBD1	TRBV29-1	-	TRBJ1-2	TGCAGCGCCCGACAGGGGCCGGGCGGGGGCTACACCTTC	CSARQGPGGGYTF
-	TRBV2	few	TRBJ1-1	TGTGCCAGCAGGTATAACACTGAAGCTTTCTTT	CASRYNTEAFF
TRBD2	TRBV3-1/TRBV3-2	-	TRBJ2-1	TGTGCCAGCAGCCACGGACTAGCGGGGGGGCTGGGCAATGAGCAGTTCTTC	CASSHGLAGGLGNEQFF